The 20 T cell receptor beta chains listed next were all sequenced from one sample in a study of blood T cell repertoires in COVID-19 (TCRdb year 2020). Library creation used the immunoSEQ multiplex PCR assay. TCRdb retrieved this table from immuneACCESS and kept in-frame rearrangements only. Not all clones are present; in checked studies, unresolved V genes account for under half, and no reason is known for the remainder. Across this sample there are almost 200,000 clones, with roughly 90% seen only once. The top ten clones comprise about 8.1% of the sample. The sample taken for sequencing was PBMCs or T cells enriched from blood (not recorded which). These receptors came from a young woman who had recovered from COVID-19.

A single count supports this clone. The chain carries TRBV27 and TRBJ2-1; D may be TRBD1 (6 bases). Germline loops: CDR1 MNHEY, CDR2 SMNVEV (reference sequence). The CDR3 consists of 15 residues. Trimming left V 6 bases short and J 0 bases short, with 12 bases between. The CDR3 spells CASRSTGSSYNEQFF. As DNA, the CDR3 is TGTGCCAGCAGATCTACAGGGAGCTCCTACAATGAGCAGTTCTTC.

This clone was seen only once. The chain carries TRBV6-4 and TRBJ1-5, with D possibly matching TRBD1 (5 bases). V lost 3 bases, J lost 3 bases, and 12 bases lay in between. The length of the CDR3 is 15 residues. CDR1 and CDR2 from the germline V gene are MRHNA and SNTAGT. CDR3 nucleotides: TGTGCCAGCAGTGATTCCCGACAGTCCAATCAGCCCCAGCATTTT. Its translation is CASSDSRQSNQPQHF.

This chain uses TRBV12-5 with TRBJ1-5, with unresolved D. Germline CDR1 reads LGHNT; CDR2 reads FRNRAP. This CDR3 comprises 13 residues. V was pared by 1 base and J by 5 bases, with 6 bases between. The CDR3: CASGLGLDQPQHF. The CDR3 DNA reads TGTGCTAGTGGTTTGGGTTTAGATCAGCCCCAGCATTTT.

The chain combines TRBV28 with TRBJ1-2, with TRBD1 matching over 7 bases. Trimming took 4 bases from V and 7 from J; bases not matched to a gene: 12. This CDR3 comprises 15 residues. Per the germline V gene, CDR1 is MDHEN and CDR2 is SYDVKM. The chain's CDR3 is CASSSGGGESGGYTF. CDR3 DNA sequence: TGTGCCAGCAGTTCTGGAGGGGGCGAATCGGGTGGCTACACCTTC.

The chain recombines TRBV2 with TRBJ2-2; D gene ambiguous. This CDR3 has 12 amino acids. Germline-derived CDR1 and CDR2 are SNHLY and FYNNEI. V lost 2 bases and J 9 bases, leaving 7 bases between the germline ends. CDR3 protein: CASSESSRELFF. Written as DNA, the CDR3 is TGTGCCAGCAGTGAAAGCTCTAGGGAGCTGTTTTTT.

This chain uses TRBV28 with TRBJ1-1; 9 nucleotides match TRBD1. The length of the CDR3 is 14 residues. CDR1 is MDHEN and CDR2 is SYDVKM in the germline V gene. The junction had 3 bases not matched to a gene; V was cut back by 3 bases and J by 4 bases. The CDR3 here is CASSFGTGLTEAFF. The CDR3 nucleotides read TGTGCCAGCAGTTTTGGGACAGGGCTCACTGAAGCTTTCTTT. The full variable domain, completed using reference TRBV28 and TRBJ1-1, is DVKVTQSSRYLVKRTGEKVFLECVQDMDHENMFWYRQDPGLGLRLIYFSYDVKMKEKGDIPEGYSVSREKKERFSLILESASTNQTSMYLCASSFGTGLTEAFFGQGTRLTVV.

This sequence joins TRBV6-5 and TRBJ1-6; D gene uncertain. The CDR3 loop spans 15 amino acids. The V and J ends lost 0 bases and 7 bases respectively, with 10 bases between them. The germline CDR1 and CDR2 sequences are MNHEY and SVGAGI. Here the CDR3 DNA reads TGTGCCAGCAGTTACTCGTTGCAGTTGAATTCACCCCTCCACTTT. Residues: CASSYSLQLNSPLHF.

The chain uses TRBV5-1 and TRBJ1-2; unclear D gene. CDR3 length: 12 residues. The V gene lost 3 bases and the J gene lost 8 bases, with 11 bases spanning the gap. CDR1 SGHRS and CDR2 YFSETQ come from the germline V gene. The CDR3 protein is CASSYSGVGYTF. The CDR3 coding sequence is TGCGCCAGCAGCTATTCAGGCGTAGGCTACACCTTC.

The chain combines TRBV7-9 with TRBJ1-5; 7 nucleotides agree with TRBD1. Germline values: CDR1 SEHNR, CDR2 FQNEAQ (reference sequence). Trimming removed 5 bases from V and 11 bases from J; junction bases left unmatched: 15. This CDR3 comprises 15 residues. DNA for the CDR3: TGTGCCAGCAGCCAATCCGGGACAGCCATTTCGTCCCAGCATTTT. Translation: CASSQSGTAISSQHF. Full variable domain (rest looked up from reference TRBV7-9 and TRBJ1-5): DTGVSQNPRHKITKRGQNVTFRCDPISEHNRLYWYRQTLGQGPEFLTYFQNEAQLEKSRLLSDRFSAERPKGSFSTLEIQRTEQGDSAMYLCASSQSGTAISSQHFGDGTRLSIL.

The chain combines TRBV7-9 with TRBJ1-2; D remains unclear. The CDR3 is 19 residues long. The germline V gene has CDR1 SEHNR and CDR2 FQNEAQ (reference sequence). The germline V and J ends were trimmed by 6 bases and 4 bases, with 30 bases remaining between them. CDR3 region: CASSGPARAWTGHIYGYTF. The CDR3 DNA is TGTGCCAGCAGTGGTCCAGCGCGGGCCTGGACCGGGCATATCTATGGCTACACCTTC.

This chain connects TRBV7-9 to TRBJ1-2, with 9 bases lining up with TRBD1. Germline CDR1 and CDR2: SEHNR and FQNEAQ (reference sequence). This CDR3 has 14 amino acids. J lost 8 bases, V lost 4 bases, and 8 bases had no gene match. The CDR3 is CASSSSTGGWGYTF. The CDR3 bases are TGTGCCAGCAGCTCATCCACAGGGGGCTGGGGCTACACCTTC. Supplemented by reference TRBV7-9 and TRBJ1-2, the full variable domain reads DTGVSQNPRHKITKRGQNVTFRCDPISEHNRLYWYRQTLGQGPEFLTYFQNEAQLEKSRLLSDRFSAERPKGSFSTLEIQRTEQGDSAMYLCASSSSTGGWGYTFGSGTRLTVV.

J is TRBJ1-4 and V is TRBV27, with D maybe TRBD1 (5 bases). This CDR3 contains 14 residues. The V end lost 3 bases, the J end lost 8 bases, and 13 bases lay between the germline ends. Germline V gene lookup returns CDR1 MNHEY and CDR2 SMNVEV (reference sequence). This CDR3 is CASSLSNRGEKLFF. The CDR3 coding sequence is TGTGCCAGCAGTTTGAGCAACCGGGGGGAAAAACTGTTTTTT.

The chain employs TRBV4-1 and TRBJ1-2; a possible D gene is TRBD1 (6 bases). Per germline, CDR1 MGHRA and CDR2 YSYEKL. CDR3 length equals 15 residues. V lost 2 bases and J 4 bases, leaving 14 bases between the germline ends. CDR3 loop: CASSQRTAASYGYTF. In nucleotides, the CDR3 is TGCGCCAGCAGCCAAAGGACAGCTGCAAGCTATGGCTACACCTTC.

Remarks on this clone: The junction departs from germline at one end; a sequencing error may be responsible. The CDR3 nucleotides are TGTGCCAGCAGCCAAGAGGATCGGGACAGGGTGTTC. Translating it yields CASSQEDRDRVF. The chain combines TRBV3-1 (or the pseudogene TRBV3-2) with TRBJ2-4; TRBD1 matches 9 bases. Germline values: CDR1 LGHDT, CDR2 YNNKEL (reference sequence). CDR3 length: 12 amino acids.

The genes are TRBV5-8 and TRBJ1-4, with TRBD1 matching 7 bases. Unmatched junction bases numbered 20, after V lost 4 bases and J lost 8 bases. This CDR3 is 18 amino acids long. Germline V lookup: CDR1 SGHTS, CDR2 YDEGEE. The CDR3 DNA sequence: TGTGCCAGCAGCCCAAATAGGGCAACAGGGGCTTTGGTAGAAAAACTGTTTTTT. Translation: CASSPNRATGALVEKLFF. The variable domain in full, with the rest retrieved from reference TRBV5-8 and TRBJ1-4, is EAGVTQSPTHLIKTRGQQATLRCSPISGHTSVYWYQQALGLGLQFLLWYDEGEERNRGNFPPRFSGRQFPNYSSELNVNALELEDSALYLCASSPNRATGALVEKLFFGSGTQLSVL.

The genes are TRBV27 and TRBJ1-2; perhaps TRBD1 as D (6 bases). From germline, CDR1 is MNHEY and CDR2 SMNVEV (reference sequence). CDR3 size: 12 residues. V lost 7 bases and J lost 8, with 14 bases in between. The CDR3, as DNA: TGTGCCAGCAAAACGGGACAAGTAGGCTACACCTTC. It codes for CASKTGQVGYTF.

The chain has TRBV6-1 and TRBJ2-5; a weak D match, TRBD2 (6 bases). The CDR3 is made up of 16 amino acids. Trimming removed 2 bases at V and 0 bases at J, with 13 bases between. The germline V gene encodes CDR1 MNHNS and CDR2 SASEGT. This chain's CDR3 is CASSEIASAYQETQYF. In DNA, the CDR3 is TGTGCCAGCAGTGAAATTGCTAGCGCCTACCAAGAGACCCAGTACTTC.

The CDR3 nucleotides read TGTGCCAGCAGCCAAGAACCCGGGAAATATAGTGAAAAACTGTTTTTT. This translates into CASSQEPGKYSEKLFF. This rearrangement joins TRBV4-2 to TRBJ1-4, with D uncertain. Germline CDR1 and CDR2: LGHNA and YNFKEQ. V was clipped by 0 bases and J by 7 bases, with 15 bases between them. The CDR3 totals 16 residues.

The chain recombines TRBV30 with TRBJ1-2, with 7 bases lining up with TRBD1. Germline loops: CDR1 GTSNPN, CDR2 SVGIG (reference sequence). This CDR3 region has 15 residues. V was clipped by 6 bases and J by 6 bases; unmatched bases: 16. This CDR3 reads CACPVLLTGSDGYTF. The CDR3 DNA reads TGTGCCTGCCCAGTATTACTGACAGGGAGCGATGGCTACACCTTC.

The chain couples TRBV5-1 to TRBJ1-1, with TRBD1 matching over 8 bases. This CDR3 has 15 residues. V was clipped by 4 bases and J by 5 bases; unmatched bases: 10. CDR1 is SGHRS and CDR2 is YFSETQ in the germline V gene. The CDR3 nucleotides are TGCGCCAGCAGCGAGGGACGACAGGGGCGGACTGAAGCTTTCTTT. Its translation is CASSEGRQGRTEAFF.